These 21 T cell receptor beta chains were all obtained from the same sample, sequenced in a study of OX40 agonist ivuxolimab in advanced cancers. Clones were sequenced by immunoSEQ multiplex PCR, and TCRdb holds only the in-frame ones, with some missing. The table has 65,000 to 90,000 clones, about 91% seen once. The sample consisted of CD4+ or CD8+ T cells sorted from blood, taken in a trial of the OX40 agonist ivuxolimab. The receptors were gathered from an adult with an advanced solid tumor such as melanoma, head and neck, liver or kidney cancer.

This rearrangement joins TRBV7-9 to TRBJ2-3; D not resolved. This CDR3 region has 14 residues. Germline V gene sequence: CDR1 SEHNR, CDR2 FQNEAQ (reference sequence). Between the trimmed V and J ends, which lost 0 bases and 4 bases, there was a span of 8 bases. CDR3 in DNA: TGTGCCAGCAGCTTAGCGGGCAACCCAGATACGCAGTATTTT. It codes for CASSLAGNPDTQYF.

The chain has TRBV19 and TRBJ1-2; TRBD1 aligns across 9 bases. The CDR3 is 14 amino acids. Germline V gene lookup returns CDR1 LNHDA and CDR2 SQIVND (reference sequence). With V trimmed by 5 bases and J by 7 bases, 8 bases remained unmatched. The CDR3 sequence: CASSFLDRGSGYTF. CDR3 in DNA: TGTGCCAGTAGTTTCCTAGACAGGGGGAGTGGCTACACCTTC. The whole variable domain, remainder taken from reference TRBV19 and TRBJ1-2, is DGGITQSPKYLFRKEGQNVTLSCEQNLNHDAMYWYRQDPGQGLRLIYYSQIVNDFQKGDIAEGYSVSREKKESFPLTVTSAQKNPTAFYLCASSFLDRGSGYTFGSGTRLTVV.

This chain joins TRBV11-2 and TRBJ2-3; no clear D. The CDR3 consists of 12 residues. V shed 2 bases and J shed 5 bases, with 5 bases lying between them. Germline CDR1 and CDR2: SGHAT and FQNNGV. CDR3 DNA sequence: TGTGCCAGCAGCTTAAATAGAGATACGCAGTATTTT. Translating it yields CASSLNRDTQYF.

This chain connects TRBV9 to TRBJ2-3; 7 nucleotides match TRBD1. CDR3 length equals 12 residues. Germline V CDR1 and CDR2: SGDLS, YYNGEE. J lost 9 bases, V lost 3 bases, and 4 bases had no gene match. The CDR3 loop reads CASSALTGTQYF. The CDR3 DNA is TGTGCCAGCAGCGCCTTGACAGGGACGCAGTATTTT.

The rearrangement joins TRBV6-5 to TRBJ1-2, with 9 bases aligning to TRBD1. This CDR3 has 13 residues. V shed 5 bases and J 5 bases; nucleotides not matched to a gene: 3. CDR1 is MNHEY, CDR2 SVGAGI, per germline. CDR3 region: CASSPGTGYGYTF. The DNA for the CDR3 is TGTGCCAGCAGTCCCGGGACAGGGTATGGCTACACCTTC.

The chain carries TRBV6-5 and TRBJ2-7; no reliable D call. This CDR3 spans 11 amino acids. Germline CDR1 is MNHEY and CDR2 is SVGAGI. V was shortened by 2 bases and J by 7 bases, with 6 bases between the two germline ends. The CDR3 reads CASSYGREQYF. CDR3 in DNA: TGTGCCAGCAGTTACGGGCGGGAGCAGTACTTC.

J is TRBJ1-2 and V is TRBV6-5, with D tentatively TRBD1 (5 bases). The V end lost 5 bases, the J end lost 8 bases, and 18 bases lay between the germline ends. The CDR3 loop spans 14 amino acids. CDR1 and CDR2 (germline): MNHEY, SVGAGI. CDR3 nucleotide sequence: TGTGCCAGCAGTACTCCCCTTTCTGGACAAGGCTACACCTTC. This encodes CASSTPLSGQGYTF.

The J gene is TRBJ2-6, the V gene TRBV5-1; tentatively, D is TRBD1 (5 bases). Germline CDR1 SGHRS, CDR2 YFSETQ. Trimming left V 1 base short and J 0 bases short, with 11 bases between. The CDR3 runs 17 residues. CDR3 in amino acids: CASSLRGLSSGANVLTF. The CDR3 bases are TGCGCCAGCAGCTTGAGGGGCCTAAGCTCTGGGGCCAACGTCCTGACTTTC.

A single count supports this clone. The rearrangement uses TRBV5-4 and TRBJ2-2, with 10 bases that match TRBD2. The length of the CDR3 is 15 residues. The J segment lost 9 bases and the V segment lost 1 base, leaving 6 bases of the junction unmatched. Germline V CDR1 and CDR2: SGHNT, YYREEE (reference sequence). CDR3 DNA sequence: TGTGCCAGCAGCTTGCCAGCGGGAGGGCATAGGGAGCTGTTTTTT. It yields the protein CASSLPAGGHRELFF.

The chain is built from TRBV14 and TRBJ1-1, with 7 bases identical to TRBD1. The CDR3 contains 13 residues. The ends lost 4 bases at V and 5 bases at J; junction bases unmatched: 4. Germline lookup yields CDR1 SGHDN and CDR2 FVKESK. CDR3: CASSLTGVTEAFF. In DNA form, the CDR3 reads TGTGCCAGCAGCCTTACAGGGGTGACTGAAGCTTTCTTT.

J is TRBJ2-3 and V is TRBV10-3, with D possibly matching TRBD2 (7 bases). Germline CDR1 is ENHRY and CDR2 is SYGVKD. V gave up 3 bases and J gave up 1 base, with 17 bases separating them. CDR3 length: 17 amino acids. As DNA, the CDR3 is TGTGCCATCAGTGATGGCGGGGGCCCACCCCGCACAGATACGCAGTATTTT. It encodes CAISDGGGPPRTDTQYF.

The V gene is TRBV28, the J gene TRBJ2-7; 7 nucleotides line up with TRBD1. Per germline, CDR1 MDHEN and CDR2 SYDVKM. This CDR3 is 13 amino acids long. V shed 6 bases, J shed 3 bases, and the junction held 5 bases outside the gene matches. CDR3 bases: TGTGCCAGCAGCCGACAGGGAGTCTACGAGCAGTACTTC. Encoded protein: CASSRQGVYEQYF.

With regard to this clone: The junction departs from germline at one end; a sequencing error may be responsible. The chain employs TRBV5-6 and TRBJ2-7; 9 bases agree with TRBD1. CDR1 SGHDT and CDR2 YYEEEE come from the germline V gene. This CDR3 has 12 amino acids. The chain's CDR3 is CASSLQGQGTLF. CDR3 nucleotide sequence: TGTGCCAGCAGCTTGCAGGGACAGGGAACTCTATTC.

The chain joins TRBV27 to TRBJ1-2; D is unclear. The CDR3 loop spans 14 amino acids. Germline CDR1 reads MNHEY; CDR2 reads SMNVEV (reference sequence). With 7 bases removed from V and 0 bases from J, the gap between germline ends came to 12 bases. The CDR3 loop reads CASKPDVPNYGYTF. The CDR3 DNA reads TGTGCCAGCAAACCGGACGTCCCTAACTATGGCTACACCTTC.

V usage is TRBV7-9 and J usage is TRBJ1-2; TRBD1 might be the D (5 bases). Germline V lookup: CDR1 SEHNR, CDR2 FQNEAQ (reference sequence). This CDR3 has 14 amino acids. V was trimmed by 3 bases and J by 4 bases, leaving 12 bases between them. The CDR3 DNA reads TGTGCCAGCAGCTTTCCCCAGGGAACCTATGGCTACACCTTC. Its translation: CASSFPQGTYGYTF.

For the CDR3, the DNA is TGTGCCAGCAGCTGGCATGGAGAGAACACTGAAGCTTTCTTT. Amino acids: CASSWHGENTEAFF. This chain uses TRBV11-2 with TRBJ1-1; D remains ambiguous. Per germline, CDR1 SGHAT and CDR2 FQNNGV. V shed 4 bases and J shed 1 base, with 10 bases lying between them. The length of the CDR3 is 14 residues.

The genes are TRBV9 and TRBJ2-2; D not certain. Germline-derived CDR1 and CDR2 are SGDLS and YYNGEE. This CDR3 has 14 residues. V dropped 2 bases and J dropped 3 bases, with 8 bases sitting between them. Written as DNA, the CDR3 is TGTGCCAGCAGCGTTGGAGCGCACACCGGGGAGCTGTTTTTT. Protein product: CASSVGAHTGELFF.

The chain uses TRBV14 and TRBJ1-4; D unresolved. This CDR3 is built from 15 residues. Germline values: CDR1 SGHDN, CDR2 FVKESK. V lost 4 bases to trimming and J lost 7 bases, with 16 bases between them. Here the CDR3 DNA reads TGTGCCAGCAGCCGGGGTGGAGGCCGGCTTGAAAAACTGTTTTTT. Residues: CASSRGGGRLEKLFF.

The V and J genes are TRBV10-1 and TRBJ2-5, with D possibly TRBD1 on 5 matching bases. CDR1 WNHNN and CDR2 SYGVQD come from the germline V gene (reference sequence). The CDR3 length is 14 residues. Trimming stripped 4 bases from V and 0 bases from J, with 9 bases between. The CDR3 DNA sequence: TGCGCCAGCAGTGCGGACACGTACCAAGAGACCCAGTACTTC. Translation: CASSADTYQETQYF.

The V gene is TRBV27, the J gene TRBJ1-1; the D gene is possibly TRBD1 (6 bases). Deletions cut 2 bases from V and 5 bases from J, with 15 bases between. Germline assignment: CDR1 MNHEY and CDR2 SMNVEV (reference sequence). This CDR3 spans 15 amino acids. CDR3 nucleotides: TGTGCCAGCAGTTTACGTCCTCACAGGGAGACTGAAGCTTTCTTT. Translating gives CASSLRPHRETEAFF.

The V call is TRBV28, the J call TRBJ2-1, with D tentatively TRBD2 (6 bases). Trimming took 6 bases from V and 10 from J, leaving 16 bases between them. This CDR3 is 13 amino acids long. Germline V gene data show CDR1 as MDHEN and CDR2 as SYDVKM. The DNA of the CDR3 is TGTGCCAGCAGCGGCGGGAATGAGAAAGAGCAGTTCTTC. Protein sequence: CASSGGNEKEQFF.